This TCR beta chain derives from a study of human T cells and chemical hapten exposure. The germline gives CDR1 MDHEN, CDR2 SYDVKM. The length of the CDR3 is 13 residues. V gave up 7 bases and J gave up 8 bases, with 15 bases separating them. TCRdb re-called the RACE reads through MiXCR, storing one row per CDR3 protein. Of about 74,000 distinct CDR3 sequences listed, roughly 15% are singletons. The time point is: pre-sensitization, week 0. This sample's treatment: therapeutic diphenylcyclopropenone sensitization with weekly scalp DPC. This clonotype occurred a few times. Its antigen is not identified. Overall study findings and caveats: Clustering by CDR3 similarity yielded significantly more large clusters from expanded TCRs than controls.

This sequence joins TRBV28 and TRBJ2-1; tentative D call: TRBD1 (5 bases). This TCR was sampled from a woman aged 45 to 65 with alopecia areata. Some clones in this sample may be carry-over from other donors' samples. Sequenced material: whole blood, taken in connection with sensitization to the hapten diphenylcyclopropenone (DPC). This CDR3 is CASIGRAGYEQFF. The CDR3 DNA follows: TGTGCCAGCATCGGCAGGGCAGGGTATGAGCAGTTCTTC.